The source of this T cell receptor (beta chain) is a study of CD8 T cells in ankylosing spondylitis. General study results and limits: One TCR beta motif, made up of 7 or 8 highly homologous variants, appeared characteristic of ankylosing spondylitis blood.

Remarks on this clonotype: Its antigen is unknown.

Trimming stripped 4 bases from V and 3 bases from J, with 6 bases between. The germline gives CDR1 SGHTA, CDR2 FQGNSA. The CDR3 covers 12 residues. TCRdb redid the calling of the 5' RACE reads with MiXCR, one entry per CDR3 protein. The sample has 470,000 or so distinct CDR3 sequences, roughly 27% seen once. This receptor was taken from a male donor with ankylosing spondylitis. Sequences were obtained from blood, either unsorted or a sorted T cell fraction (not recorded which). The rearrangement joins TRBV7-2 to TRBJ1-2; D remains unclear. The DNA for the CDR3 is TGTGCCAGCAGCTACAGCTACTATGGCTACACCTTC. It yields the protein CASSYSYYGYTF.